The clone carrying this TCR beta chain was found a few times. No antigen is known for it. These data belong to a study of T cells in Graves' hyperthyroidism and ophthalmopathy. Study-level results: Separating ophthalmopathy from stable hyperthyroidism was achieved by a 13 V-J model. Blood shared most expanded thyroid clonotypes above 0.001.

Graves' hyperthyroidism was deemed stable absent ophthalmopathy progression within 18 months. There were TCR beta CDR3 regions amplified from RNA transcripts. The HTBI primer set served for first-round RT-PCR of the TCR CDR3. TCRdb ran MiXCR on the multiplex PCR reads and lists one entry per CDR3 protein. The sample shows hundreds of thousands of distinct CDR3 sequences, about a sixth of them seen only once. Trimming took 5 bases from V and 5 from J, leaving 7 bases between them. The CDR3 has 12 amino acids. Germline V gives CDR1 MNHNS, CDR2 SASEGT. Sequenced: blood. The chain employs TRBV6-1 and TRBJ1-5; D remains ambiguous. The source of this sequence is a woman aged 18 to 35 with Graves' hyperthyroidism. CDR3 DNA sequence: TGTGCCAGCAGTTATCCCGATCAGCCCCAGCATTTT. As protein: CASSYPDQPQHF.